This TCR beta chain comes out of a study of T-cell reconstitution after alpha-beta-depleted transplantation in children. Study-wide results and limits: Once a year had passed after transplant, T-cell counts and diversity came mostly from newly produced T cells.

The TCRbeta library incorporated unique molecular identifiers. TCRdb re-called the PCR reads with MiXCR, one entry per CDR3 protein. The table includes 250,000 to 300,000 distinct CDR3 sequences, around 10% detected once. This clonotype was found many times. Its target is not known. The V end lost 1 base, the J end lost 0 bases, and 10 bases lay between the germline ends. This CDR3 has 16 amino acids. Sequenced here: PBMCs, sampled before TCRalphabeta/CD19-depleted stem cell transplant. This chain connects TRBV12-3 or TRBV12-4 to TRBJ2-1, with D possibly matching TRBD1 (7 bases). The clonotype comes from a boy under two years old with acute myeloid leukemia, due to receive a stem cell transplant. This CDR3 is CASSLDQGGSYNEQFF. The CDR3 DNA is TGTGCCAGCAGTTTAGATCAGGGGGGCTCCTACAATGAGCAGTTCTTC.